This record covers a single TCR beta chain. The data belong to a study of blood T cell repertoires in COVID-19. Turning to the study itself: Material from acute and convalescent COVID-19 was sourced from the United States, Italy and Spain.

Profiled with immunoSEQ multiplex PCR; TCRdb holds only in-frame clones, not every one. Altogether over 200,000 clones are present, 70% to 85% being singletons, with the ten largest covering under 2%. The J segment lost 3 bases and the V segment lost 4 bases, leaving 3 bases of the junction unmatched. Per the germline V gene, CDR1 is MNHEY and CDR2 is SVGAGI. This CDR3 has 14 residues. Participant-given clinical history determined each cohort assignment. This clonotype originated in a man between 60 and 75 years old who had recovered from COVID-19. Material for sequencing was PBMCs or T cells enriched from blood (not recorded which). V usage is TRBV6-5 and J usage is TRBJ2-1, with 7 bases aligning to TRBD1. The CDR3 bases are TGTGCCAGCAGTTCCAGGGGGAGCTACAATGAGCAGTTCTTC. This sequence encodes CASSSRGSYNEQFF.